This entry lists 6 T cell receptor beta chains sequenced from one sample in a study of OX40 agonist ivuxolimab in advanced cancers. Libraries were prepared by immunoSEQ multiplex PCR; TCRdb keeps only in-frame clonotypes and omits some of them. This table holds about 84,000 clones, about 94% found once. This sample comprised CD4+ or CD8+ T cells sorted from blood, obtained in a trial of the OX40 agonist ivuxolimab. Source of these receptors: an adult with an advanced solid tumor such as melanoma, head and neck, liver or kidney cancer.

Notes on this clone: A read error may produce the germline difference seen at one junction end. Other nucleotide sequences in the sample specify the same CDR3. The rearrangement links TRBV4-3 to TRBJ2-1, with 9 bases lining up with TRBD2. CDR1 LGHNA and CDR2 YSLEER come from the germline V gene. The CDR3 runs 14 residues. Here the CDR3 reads CASSLGLASDEQFF. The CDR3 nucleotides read TGCGCTAGCAGCCTGGGACTAGCTAGCGATGAGCAGTTCTTC.

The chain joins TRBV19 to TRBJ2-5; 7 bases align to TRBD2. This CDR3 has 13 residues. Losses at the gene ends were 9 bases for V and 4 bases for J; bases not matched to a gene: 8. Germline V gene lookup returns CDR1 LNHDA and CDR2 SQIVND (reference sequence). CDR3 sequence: CASGRSGGETQYF. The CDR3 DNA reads TGTGCCAGCGGGAGGTCTGGGGGAGAGACCCAGTACTTC.

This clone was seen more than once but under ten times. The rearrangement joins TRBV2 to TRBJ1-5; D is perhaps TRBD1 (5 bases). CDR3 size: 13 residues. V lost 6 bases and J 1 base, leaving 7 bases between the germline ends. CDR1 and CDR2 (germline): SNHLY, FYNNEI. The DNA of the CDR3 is TGTGCCAGCAGGAGGGGAAGCAATCAGCCCCAGCATTTT. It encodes CASRRGSNQPQHF.

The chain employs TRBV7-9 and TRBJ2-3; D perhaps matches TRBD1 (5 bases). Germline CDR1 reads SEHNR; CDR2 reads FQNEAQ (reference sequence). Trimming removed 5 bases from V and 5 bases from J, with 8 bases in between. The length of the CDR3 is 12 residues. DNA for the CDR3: TGTGCCAGCAGCCCCAGGGTAGATACGCAGTATTTT. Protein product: CASSPRVDTQYF.

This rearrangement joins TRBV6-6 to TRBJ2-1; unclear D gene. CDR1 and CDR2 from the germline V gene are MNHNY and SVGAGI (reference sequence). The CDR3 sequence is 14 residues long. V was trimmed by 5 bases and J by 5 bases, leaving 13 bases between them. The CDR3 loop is CASSPVIRDNEQFF. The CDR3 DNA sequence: TGTGCCAGCAGTCCCGTGATAAGGGACAATGAGCAGTTCTTC.

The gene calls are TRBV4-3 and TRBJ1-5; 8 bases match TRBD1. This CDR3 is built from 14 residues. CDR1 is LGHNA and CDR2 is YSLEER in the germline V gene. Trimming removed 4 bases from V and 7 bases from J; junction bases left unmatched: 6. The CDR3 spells CASSPGQGKQPQHF. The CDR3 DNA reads TGCGCCAGCAGCCCTGGACAGGGAAAACAGCCCCAGCATTTT.